The clone carrying this T cell receptor (beta chain) was counted at least ten times. Its target is not known. Construction of the TCRbeta library involved unique molecular identifiers. TCRdb ran MiXCR on the PCR reads and lists one entry per CDR3 protein. The table shows hundreds of thousands of distinct CDR3 sequences, with 10% to 15% occurring only once. These data originate in a study of T-cell reconstitution after alpha-beta-depleted transplantation in children. Findings and limits, study-wide: One year after transplant, T-cell counts and diversity came mostly from newly produced T cells.

Germline CDR1 reads MNHEY; CDR2 reads SVGEGT. The CDR3 sequence is 13 residues long. Trimming at V came to 10 bases and at J to 4 bases, leaving 7 bases not matched to a gene. The sequencing here drew on PBMCs, mostly from graft donor cells, taken 360 days after TCRalphabeta/CD19-depleted stem cell transplant. The chain is built from TRBV6-2 or TRBV6-3 and TRBJ1-1; 9 bases fit TRBD1. The source of this sequence is a male patient younger than 18 who had a stem cell transplant for acute myeloid leukemia, so the T cells may come from the graft donor. The CDR3 region is CATQDRGVTEAFF. DNA for the CDR3: TGTGCCACCCAAGACAGGGGGGTCACTGAAGCTTTCTTT.